This T cell receptor (beta chain) was found in a study of molecular identifiers for immune sequencing clone quantification. Remarks on this clonotype: Its cognate antigen is unknown. A much larger clone differs by one base, so this may be a read error.

Points from the study as a whole: Shared barcodes on identical TCR molecules could underestimate the sizes of highly expanded clones. For effector cells, clones above 20 RNA copies held over 99% of molecules; for naive cells, under 1%.

TCRdb redid the calling of the PCR reads with MiXCR, one entry per CDR3 protein. The data show about 320,000 distinct CDR3 sequences, with over 20% seen just once and roughly 0.8% held by the top ten. CDR3 length: 15 residues. In the sort, naive CD8 T cells were defined as CD8+CD4-CCR7+CD45RA+. The sequenced sample was naive CD8+ T cells from blood, with Jurkat cell RNA spiked in. Subset in this sample: FACS-sorted CD8+CD4-CCR7+CD45RA+ naive T cells. The chain couples TRBV12-3 or TRBV12-4 to TRBJ2-3; TRBD1 is a possible D gene (6 bases). The TCR was taken from a human donor in good health. Some libraries in this study had Jurkat cell RNA spiked in. CDR3 in amino acids: CASSFGDTDTDAQYF. CDR3 bases: TGTGCCAGCAGTTTTGGGGACACCGACACAGATGCGCAGTATTTT.